The rows below give T cell receptor beta chains drawn from one sample of a study of beta chain features in type 1 diabetes. Sequencing was performed with immunoSEQ multiplex PCR; in TCRdb, only in-frame clones are kept and a portion is missing. The table has about 240,000 clones, 14% seen once. Sequenced sample: naive CD4+ T cells from blood. These receptor sequences come from a man aged 30 to 45 with type 1 diabetes. Each CDR3 is given with its conserved first and last residue. The D gene is left open where the match is weak. Rows give clone size only sometimes, using once, few, many, or a class for an expanded clone.

V	D	size	J	DNA	CDR3
TRBV27	.	once	TRBJ2-5	TGTGCCAGCAGTTTAGTTGGACAGCAAGAGACCCAGTACTTC	CASSLVGQQETQYF
TRBV11-1	TRBD2	.	TRBJ2-1	TGTGCCAGCAGCCTAACTAGCGTCCTTTCCTCCTACAATGAGCAGTTCTTC	CASSLTSVLSSYNEQFF
TRBV5-1	TRBD2	.	TRBJ2-3	TGCGCCAGCAGCCAACTAGCGGGGGTGGCAGATACGCAGTATTTT	CASSQLAGVADTQYF
TRBV4-1	.	once	TRBJ1-1	TGCGCCAGCAGCGTCGGGGGGACTGAAGCTTTCTTT	CASSVGGTEAFF
TRBV5-1	TRBD1	.	TRBJ2-7	TGCGCCAGCAGCCCAGGACAGGGGCTCGAGCAGTACTTC	CASSPGQGLEQYF
TRBV2	.	few	TRBJ2-1	TGTGCCTCCCAGATCGGCAGGGGAGGGCCGTATGAGCAGTTCTTC	CASQIGRGGPYEQFF
TRBV18	TRBD2	.	TRBJ2-3	TGTGCCAGCTCACCCGTACTAGCGGAGGAAGGGACAGATACGCAGTATTTT	CASSPVLAEEGTDTQYF
TRBV19	.	few	TRBJ2-5	TGTGCCAGTACCCAGGGGGGTAGCGGCCAAGAGACCCAGTACTTC	CASTQGGSGQETQYF
TRBV12-5	TRBD2	.	TRBJ2-1	TGTGCTAGTGGTTTGGTCGCGGGGGATGAGCAGTTCTTC	CASGLVAGDEQFF
TRBV19	.	few	TRBJ1-5	TGTGCCAGTAAATTGGGCCAACACAATCAGCCCCAGCATTTT	CASKLGQHNQPQHF
TRBV2	.	.	TRBJ2-1	TGTGCCAGCACCGCGGCCGGGGAGCAGTTCTTC	CASTAAGEQFF
TRBV5-4	TRBD2	.	TRBJ2-1	TGTGCCAGCAGCTCACCGACTAGCGGGAGGGACAATGAGCAGTTCTTC	CASSSPTSGRDNEQFF
TRBV11-2	.	.	TRBJ1-2	TGTGCCAGCAGCCGGTCGGGGAGGAATGGCTACACCTTC	CASSRSGRNGYTF
TRBV11-2	TRBD2	.	TRBJ2-1	TGTGCCAGCAGCACTGAGCGGGAGCGGGAGAGGCAGTTCTTC	CASSTERERERQFF
TRBV28	TRBD2	.	TRBJ2-5	TGTGCCAGCCCGCCGACTAGCGGGAGGGCCGAAGAAGAGACCCAGTACTTC	CASPPTSGRAEEETQYF